This T cell receptor (beta chain) stems from a study of CD8+CD57+ T cells in acquired aplastic anemia. Study information: In CD4+ cells, healthy donors produced an average of approximately 9.9 million reads.

Genomic DNA provided the template from which TCR beta VDJ and CDR3 profiles were obtained. TCRdb reprocessed the reads with MiXCR, giving one entry per CDR3 protein. The sample shows about 190,000 distinct CDR3 sequences, about half of them seen only once. From germline, CDR1 is LNHNV and CDR2 YYDKDF (reference sequence). The length of the CDR3 is 14 residues. Trimming stripped 0 bases from V and 6 bases from J, with 9 bases between. The receptor was derived from a human donor in good health, serving as a control. The V gene is TRBV15, the J gene TRBJ2-1; D not certain. Sequencing was performed on sorted CD4+, CD8+, or CD8+CD57+ T cells (not recorded which) from PBMCs. Here the CDR3 DNA reads TGTGCCACCAGCAGAGATATAGGACCCAATGAGCAGTTCTTC. It specifies CATSRDIGPNEQFF.